The 22 T cell receptor beta chains reported below all come from one sample, sequenced in a study of blood T cell repertoires in COVID-19. Assay: immunoSEQ multiplex PCR; the TCRdb copy retains only in-frame clones and omits some. The data show fewer than 600,000 clones, with roughly 89% seen just once and roughly 0.92% held by the top ten. The sample was peripheral blood. The receptors here all came from a young man with COVID-19, enrolled during active disease.

The CDR3 bases are TGTGCCAGCAGTGATCCCAGCGGGTCGGATGAGCAGTACTTC. As protein: CASSDPSGSDEQYF. The chain has TRBV25-1 and TRBJ2-7; a possible D gene is TRBD2 (6 bases). The V end lost 3 bases, the J end lost 7 bases, and 16 bases lay between the germline ends. Germline lookup yields CDR1 MGHDK and CDR2 SYGVNS. This CDR3 has 14 residues.

The chain carries TRBV30 and TRBJ1-5; 8 bases align to TRBD1. The CDR3 covers 13 residues. Trimming removed 4 bases from V and 1 base from J; junction bases left unmatched: 0. Germline CDR1 and CDR2: GTSNPN and SVGIG (reference sequence). CDR3 sequence (DNA): TGTGCCTGGAACAGGGGGAGCAATCAGCCCCAGCATTTT. The encoded protein is CAWNRGSNQPQHF.

CDR3 DNA: TGTGCCAGCAGCTTTAGAGATGGGAGGACCTACGAGCAGTACTTC. Amino acid sequence: CASSFRDGRTYEQYF. The V gene is TRBV7-8, the J gene TRBJ2-7, with D possibly being TRBD2 (6 bases). The CDR3 has 15 residues. Germline V lookup: CDR1 SGHVS, CDR2 FQNEAQ. Trimming removed 3 bases from V and 2 bases from J, with 14 bases in between.

This chain uses TRBV4-1 with TRBJ1-2; D is possibly TRBD1 (5 bases). The CDR3 runs to 16 residues. V lost 1 base to trimming and J lost 4 bases, with 16 bases between them. Germline V gene lookup returns CDR1 MGHRA and CDR2 YSYEKL. The CDR3: CASSQASPGLSYGYTF. The CDR3 region has the DNA TGCGCCAGCAGCCAAGCCTCGCCGGGACTGAGCTATGGCTACACCTTC.

The V call is TRBV5-1, the J call TRBJ2-1; TRBD2 agrees at 9 bases. Germline CDR1 SGHRS, CDR2 YFSETQ. V trimming: 1 base; J trimming: 10 bases; junction bases outside the gene matches: 9. The CDR3 is made up of 15 amino acids. The CDR3 region has the DNA TGCGCCAGCAGCTTGATGGCGGGGGGGCTCCCAGAGCAGTTCTTC. Its protein is CASSLMAGGLPEQFF.

This chain joins TRBV6-5 and TRBJ2-3; D might be TRBD1 (5 bases). Trimming took off 10 bases at V and 5 bases at J, with 22 bases between the two ends. The CDR3 sequence is 15 residues long. Germline-derived CDR1 and CDR2 are MNHEY and SVGAGI. This CDR3 is CAKRPRERELDTQYF. CDR3 bases: TGTGCCAAAAGGCCCAGGGAAAGAGAATTAGATACGCAGTATTTT.

This chain uses TRBV7-9 with TRBJ2-2; the match to TRBD1 covers 8 bases. V lost 11 bases to trimming and J lost 4 bases; unmatched junction nucleotides: 3. The CDR3 totals 12 residues. Germline CDR1 is SEHNR and CDR2 is FQNEAQ (reference sequence). CDR3 sequence reads: CASQGATGELFF. In DNA form, the CDR3 reads TGTGCCTCCCAGGGGGCCACCGGGGAGCTGTTTTTT. The full variable domain, in which reference TRBV7-9 and TRBJ2-2 provide the parts outside the CDR3, is DTGVSQNPRHKITKRGQNVTFRCDPISEHNRLYWYRQTLGQGPEFLTYFQNEAQLEKSRLLSDRFSAERPKGSFSTLEIQRTEQGDSAMYLCASQGATGELFFGEGSRLTVL.

This chain joins TRBV11-3 and TRBJ2-5; TRBD1 is a possible D gene (6 bases). The ends were cut back, 6 bases at V and 3 bases at J, with 20 bases in the middle. CDR1 and CDR2 (germline): SGHNT, YENEEA. The CDR3 totals 16 residues. DNA of the CDR3: TGTGCCAGCAGTCCGGGACACGTAAATAGAGAAGAGACCCAGTACTTC. Its translation is CASSPGHVNREETQYF.

A few counts support this clone. The V and J genes are TRBV5-4 and TRBJ1-2, with D maybe TRBD1 (5 bases). Trimming removed 4 bases at V and 2 bases at J, with 15 bases between. Germline lookup yields CDR1 SGHNT and CDR2 YYREEE (reference sequence). This CDR3 comprises 15 residues. As DNA, the CDR3 is TGTGCCAGCAGCCAAAACCCGGGGGGGAACTATGGCTACACCTTC. Protein product: CASSQNPGGNYGYTF.

Concerning this clone itself: A junction boundary mismatches the germline segment, possibly from a read error. V gene TRBV5-4 combines with J gene TRBJ2-3; 12 nucleotides match TRBD2. Looked up from germline, CDR1 is SGHNT and CDR2 is YYREEE (reference sequence). This CDR3 has 12 residues. For the CDR3, the DNA is TGTGCCAGCAGCTTGGGTACTAGCGGGGGGCATTTT. This translates into CASSLGTSGGHF.

The chain is built from TRBV24-1 and TRBJ2-5; 8 bases are shared with TRBD1. Trimming cost V 9 bases and J 2 bases; bases outside gene matches: 4. The CDR3 extends over 13 amino acids. Germline CDR1 reads KGHDR; CDR2 reads SFDVKD. The CDR3 DNA follows: TGTGCCACCTCCGGGACAGGTCAAGAGACCCAGTACTTC. Translation gives CATSGTGQETQYF.

The rearrangement links TRBV7-8 to TRBJ1-2; D might be TRBD1 (6 bases). V shed 4 bases and J shed 8 bases, with 17 bases lying between them. From germline, CDR1 is SGHVS and CDR2 FQNEAQ. The CDR3 totals 14 residues. The CDR3 protein is CASSSSTGGKGYTF. In nucleotides, the CDR3 is TGTGCCAGCAGCTCCAGTACGGGGGGCAAGGGCTACACCTTC.

Only one count was recorded for this clone. At one end, the junction sequence differs from germline, possibly due to a read error. The chain combines TRBV4-1 with TRBJ2-1; TRBD2 aligns across 8 bases. Germline V CDR1 and CDR2: MGHRA, YSYEKL. This CDR3 is 17 amino acids long. DNA of the CDR3: TGCGCCAGCAGCCAAGGGGTGACGGGAGGGTACTACAGTGAGCAGTTCTTC. It translates to CASSQGVTGGYYSEQFF.

The gene calls are TRBV5-5 and TRBJ1-5, with TRBD1 identical over 7 bases. CDR1 SGHKS and CDR2 YYEKEE come from the germline V gene (reference sequence). The CDR3 consists of 15 residues. The ends lost 0 bases at V and 4 bases at J; junction bases unmatched: 4. DNA of the CDR3: TGTGCCAGCAGCTTGGCGGGACAGTCTAATCAGCCCCAGCATTTT. Encoded protein: CASSLAGQSNQPQHF.

The table lists this clone with a few counts. The chain combines TRBV4-1 with TRBJ2-7; tentatively, D is TRBD1 (5 bases). The germline CDR1 and CDR2 sequences are MGHRA and YSYEKL. Trimming pared 0 bases from V and 3 bases from J, leaving 15 bases between. This CDR3 is 16 amino acids long. CDR3: CASSQEGQPLIYEQYF. The CDR3 DNA sequence: TGCGCCAGCAGCCAAGAGGGGCAGCCCCTTATCTACGAGCAGTACTTC.

The gene calls are TRBV7-9 and TRBJ2-5, with D possibly being TRBD1 (5 bases). The germline CDR1 and CDR2 sequences are SEHNR and FQNEAQ (reference sequence). This CDR3 is built from 16 residues. The V gene lost 0 bases and the J gene lost 2 bases, with 13 bases spanning the gap. The chain's CDR3 is CASSLAGERTQETQYF. CDR3 nucleotide sequence: TGTGCCAGCAGCTTAGCAGGGGAACGAACTCAAGAGACCCAGTACTTC.

This sequence joins TRBV3-1 (or the pseudogene TRBV3-2) and TRBJ2-1; a possible D gene is TRBD2 (5 bases). CDR1 is LGHDT and CDR2 is YNNKEL in the germline V gene (reference sequence). V lost 0 bases and J 0 bases, leaving 9 bases between the germline ends. CDR3 length: 16 amino acids. The DNA of the CDR3 is TGTGCCAGCAGCCAAGATACCAGCGGCTCCTACAATGAGCAGTTCTTC. It translates to CASSQDTSGSYNEQFF.

In regard to this clone: Other DNA sequences in the sample encode the same CDR3. This chain connects TRBV4-1 to TRBJ2-7; D may be TRBD1 (6 bases). The CDR3 loop spans 13 amino acids. V gave up 1 base and J gave up 3 bases, with 7 bases separating them. Per the germline V gene, CDR1 is MGHRA and CDR2 is YSYEKL. In nucleotides, the CDR3 is TGCGCCAGCAGCCAAGGAGGGGGCTACGAGCAGTACTTC. The encoded protein is CASSQGGGYEQYF.

The chain uses TRBV7-2 and TRBJ2-5, with a tentative D call TRBD2 (7 bases). The length of the CDR3 is 14 residues. Trimming took off 3 bases at V and 4 bases at J, with 12 bases between the two ends. CDR1 is SGHTA, CDR2 FQGNSA, per germline. Here the CDR3 reads CASSFAGAGETQYF. DNA of the CDR3: TGTGCCAGCAGCTTCGCGGGGGCTGGAGAGACCCAGTACTTC.

This clone was seen a handful of times. The DNA of the CDR3 is TGTGCCAGCAGGGAGGGACAGGGGCCCGACTTAAATCAGCCCCAGCATTTT. This codes for CASREGQGPDLNQPQHF. J is TRBJ1-5 and V is TRBV6-4, with TRBD1 matching over 10 bases. Germline V gives CDR1 MRHNA, CDR2 SNTAGT. With V trimmed by 6 bases and J by 4 bases, 12 bases remained unmatched. The CDR3 length is 17 residues.

The CDR3 DNA is TGTGCCAGCCGGCGTGGACAGGGGGCTTACACCGGGGAGCTGTTTTTT. Translated: CASRRGQGAYTGELFF. The V call is TRBV11-2, the J call TRBJ2-2, with 11 positions matching TRBD1. There are 16 residues in the CDR3. The J segment lost 3 bases and the V segment lost 8 bases, leaving 8 bases of the junction unmatched. Per germline, CDR1 SGHAT and CDR2 FQNNGV. Full variable domain (missing parts from reference TRBV11-2 and TRBJ2-2): EAGVAQSPRYKIIEKRQSVAFWCNPISGHATLYWYQQILGQGPKLLIQFQNNGVVDDSQLPKDRFSAERLKGVDSTLKIQPAKLEDSAVYLCASRRGQGAYTGELFFGEGSRLTVL.

The chain uses TRBV29-1 and TRBJ2-7; 7 nucleotides align to TRBD2. V was pared by 8 bases and J by 6 bases, with 7 bases of the junction left unmatched. Germline CDR1 SQVTM, CDR2 ANQGSEA. The CDR3 sequence is 11 residues long. CDR3 coding DNA: TGCAGCTCGCGGGGGTCGGGCGAGCAGTACTTC. As protein: CSSRGSGEQYF.